The 7 T cell receptor beta chains below come from one sample, sequenced in a study of OX40 agonist ivuxolimab in advanced cancers. Sequencing used immunoSEQ multiplex PCR; TCRdb keeps in-frame clones, though not all of them. The sample lists about 36,000 clones, about 81% seen once, with 9.5% to 15% in the top ten. The sequencing here drew on CD4+ or CD8+ T cells sorted from blood, taken in a trial of the OX40 agonist ivuxolimab. All receptors derive from an adult with an advanced solid tumor such as melanoma, head and neck, liver or kidney cancer.

The chain links TRBV28 to TRBJ1-5, with D possibly being TRBD1 (5 bases). There are 15 residues in the CDR3. V shed 5 bases and J shed 2 bases, with 13 bases lying between them. Germline CDR1 and CDR2: MDHEN and SYDVKM. CDR3 sequence: CASSPATGRNQPQHF. The DNA of the CDR3 is TGTGCCAGCAGTCCCGCCACAGGTCGCAATCAGCCCCAGCATTTT.

V and J are TRBV7-9 and TRBJ2-5, with a tentative D call TRBD2 (6 bases). The CDR3 runs to 16 residues. V was trimmed by 0 bases and J by 2 bases, leaving 13 bases between them. Per germline, CDR1 SEHNR and CDR2 FQNEAQ (reference sequence). CDR3: CASSLAVWGEQETQYF. The CDR3 DNA reads TGTGCCAGCAGCTTAGCAGTGTGGGGGGAACAAGAGACCCAGTACTTC. Drawing the rest from reference TRBV7-9 and TRBJ2-5, the complete variable domain is DTGVSQNPRHKITKRGQNVTFRCDPISEHNRLYWYRQTLGQGPEFLTYFQNEAQLEKSRLLSDRFSAERPKGSFSTLEIQRTEQGDSAMYLCASSLAVWGEQETQYFGPGTRLLVL.

The chain uses TRBV4-1 and TRBJ2-5; D remains unclear. Trimming removed 0 bases from V and 7 bases from J, with 12 bases in between. The germline CDR1 and CDR2 sequences are MGHRA and YSYEKL. The CDR3 spans 14 residues. The CDR3 coding sequence is TGCGCCAGCAGCCAAGATGGCCGCCTCGGGACCCAGTACTTC. Translating it yields CASSQDGRLGTQYF.

The rearrangement uses TRBV2 and TRBJ2-2; TRBD1 agrees at 7 bases. The CDR3 has 14 amino acids. The germline gives CDR1 SNHLY, CDR2 FYNNEI. Trimming at V came to 7 bases and at J to 6 bases, leaving 8 bases not matched to a gene. The CDR3 spells CASKRTGESGELFF. The CDR3 DNA follows: TGTGCCAGCAAACGGACAGGCGAATCCGGGGAGCTGTTTTTT.

This chain connects TRBV19 to TRBJ1-1; D might be TRBD1 (5 bases). This CDR3 has 13 residues. V was cut by 3 bases and J by 7 bases, with 12 bases left in between. Germline CDR1 and CDR2: LNHDA and SQIVND (reference sequence). CDR3 loop: CASSIGHAGEAFF. The CDR3 nucleotides are TGTGCCAGTAGTATCGGACATGCCGGTGAAGCTTTCTTT.

The gene calls are TRBV7-2 and TRBJ2-5; 7 bases agree with TRBD1. The CDR3 is 14 amino acids. From germline, CDR1 is SGHTA and CDR2 FQGNSA. The junction had 3 bases not matched to a gene; V was cut back by 1 base and J by 4 bases. The CDR3: CASSLGGGGETQYF. The CDR3 DNA reads as TGTGCCAGCAGCTTAGGAGGGGGCGGAGAGACCCAGTACTTC.

A few counts support this clone. In DNA, the CDR3 is TGTGCCACCAGCAGAGGGGGTTCGTACAATGAGCAGTTCTTC. Encoded protein: CATSRGGSYNEQFF. The chain couples TRBV15 to TRBJ2-1, with unresolved D. This CDR3 contains 14 residues. The germline gives CDR1 LNHNV, CDR2 YYDKDF (reference sequence). V was cut by 1 base and J by 4 bases, with 8 bases left in between. The whole variable domain, filled in from reference TRBV15 and TRBJ2-1, reads DAMVIQNPRYQVTQFGKPVTLSCSQTLNHNVMYWYQQKSSQAPKLLFHYYDKDFNNEADTPDNFQSRRPNTSFCFLDIRSPGLGDTAMYLCATSRGGSYNEQFFGPGTRLTVL.